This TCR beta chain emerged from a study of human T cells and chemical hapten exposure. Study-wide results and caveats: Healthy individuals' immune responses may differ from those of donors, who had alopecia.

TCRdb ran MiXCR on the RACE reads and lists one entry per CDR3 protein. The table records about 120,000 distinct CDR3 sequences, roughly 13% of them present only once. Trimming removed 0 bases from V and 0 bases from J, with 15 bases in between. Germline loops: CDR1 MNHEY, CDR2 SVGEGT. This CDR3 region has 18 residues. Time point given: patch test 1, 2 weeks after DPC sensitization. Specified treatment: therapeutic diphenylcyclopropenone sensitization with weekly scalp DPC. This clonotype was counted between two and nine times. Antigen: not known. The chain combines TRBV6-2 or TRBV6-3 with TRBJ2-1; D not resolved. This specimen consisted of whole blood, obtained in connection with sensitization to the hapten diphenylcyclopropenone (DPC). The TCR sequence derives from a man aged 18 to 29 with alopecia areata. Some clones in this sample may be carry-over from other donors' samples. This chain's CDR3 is CASSYSRTGRFSYNEQFF. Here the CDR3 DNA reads TGTGCCAGCAGTTACTCGCGTACCGGACGGTTCTCCTACAATGAGCAGTTCTTC.